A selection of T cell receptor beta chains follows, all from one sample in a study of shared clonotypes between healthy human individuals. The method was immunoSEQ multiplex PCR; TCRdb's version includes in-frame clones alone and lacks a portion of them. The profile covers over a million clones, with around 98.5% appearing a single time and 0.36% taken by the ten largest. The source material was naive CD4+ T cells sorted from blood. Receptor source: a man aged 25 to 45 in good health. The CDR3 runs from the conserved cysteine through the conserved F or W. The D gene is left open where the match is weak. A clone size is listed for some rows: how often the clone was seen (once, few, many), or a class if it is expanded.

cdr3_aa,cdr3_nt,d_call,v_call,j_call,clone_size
CASSTQWVMNTEAFF,TGTGCCAGCAGCACCCAGTGGGTCATGAACACTGAAGCTTTCTTT,.,TRBV5-8,TRBJ1-1,.
CASSYLTAMTYEQYF,TGTGCCAGCAGTTACTTGACAGCCATGACCTACGAGCAGTACTTC,.,TRBV6-5,TRBJ2-7,.
CASSLLLWKAGSGANVLTF,TGTGCCAGCAGTTTACTCCTGTGGAAAGCGGGCTCTGGGGCCAACGTCCTGACTTTC,.,TRBV28,TRBJ2-6,.
CASSTRRGLNTEAFF,TGTGCCAGCAGCACCCGCCGGGGTCTGAACACTGAAGCTTTCTTT,.,TRBV5-4,TRBJ1-1,.
CASSTRQGARETQYF,TGTGCCAGCAGTACAAGACAGGGGGCGAGGGAGACCCAGTACTTC,TRBD1,TRBV6-1,TRBJ2-5,.
CASSPVPLAGSTGELFF,TGCGCCAGCAGCCCCGTGCCGCTAGCGGGGAGCACCGGGGAGCTGTTTTTT,TRBD2,TRBV4-3,TRBJ2-2,.
CAIGTGGRTGELFF,TGTGCCATCGGGACGGGAGGGCGTACCGGGGAGCTGTTTTTT,TRBD2,TRBV10-3,TRBJ2-2,.
CASSLGGNTEAFF,TGTGCCAGCAGCTTGGGGGGGAACACTGAAGCTTTCTTT,.,TRBV5-6,TRBJ1-1,.
CASSQLGYFEQFF,TGTGCCAGCAGCCAGCTGGGCTACTTTGAGCAGTTCTTC,.,TRBV7-2,TRBJ2-1,.
CASSEAGQGAYEQYF,TGTGCCAGCAGTGAAGCGGGGCAGGGGGCTTACGAGCAGTACTTC,TRBD1,TRBV2,TRBJ2-7,.
CASSVDDWETQYF,TGTGCCAGCAGCGTAGATGATTGGGAGACCCAGTACTTC,.,TRBV9,TRBJ2-5,.
CASTTPGGANTGELFF,TGTGCCAGCACCACTCCTGGCGGAGCGAACACCGGGGAGCTGTTTTTT,.,TRBV28,TRBJ2-2,.
CASRGVTVLTDTQYF,TGTGCCAGTAGAGGCGTGACAGTCTTGACAGATACGCAGTATTTT,.,TRBV19,TRBJ2-3,.
CASIRLAGAAGELFF,TGTGCCAGCATCAGACTAGCGGGAGCGGCCGGGGAGCTGTTTTTT,TRBD2,TRBV2,TRBJ2-2,once
CASSPLGGHREEDYGYTF,TGTGCCAGCTCACCACTAGGGGGCCACAGGGAAGAGGACTATGGCTACACCTTC,TRBD1,TRBV18,TRBJ1-2,.
CASSPRTPQYNEQFF,TGTGCCAGCTCGCCCCGGACCCCTCAATACAATGAGCAGTTCTTC,.,TRBV11-2,TRBJ2-1,.
CASSPPTSGQETQYF,TGTGCCAGCTCACCCCCGACTAGCGGCCAAGAGACCCAGTACTTC,TRBD2,TRBV18,TRBJ2-5,.
CASSLDRDSNQPQHF,TGTGCCAGCTCACTCGACAGGGATAGCAATCAGCCCCAGCATTTT,TRBD1,TRBV18,TRBJ1-5,.
CASSQGLAGGLVDEQFF,TGTGCCAGCAGCCAAGGACTAGCGGGAGGGCTCGTCGATGAGCAGTTCTTC,TRBD2,TRBV11-2,TRBJ2-1,.
CASSNDRPNTEAFF,TGTGCCAGCAGCAACGACAGACCTAACACTGAAGCTTTCTTT,.,TRBV5-5,TRBJ1-1,.